Listed below are T cell receptor beta chains from one sample, sequenced in a study of OX40 agonist ivuxolimab in advanced cancers. Using immunoSEQ multiplex PCR, the repertoire was profiled, and TCRdb retains in-frame clones only, with some absent. The sample lists roughly 80,000 clones; 93% were seen once. The sample was CD4+ or CD8+ T cells sorted from blood, taken in a trial of the OX40 agonist ivuxolimab. The receptors come from an adult with an advanced solid tumor such as melanoma, head and neck, liver or kidney cancer. Each CDR3 is given with its conserved first and last residue. Each record gives: CDR3 protein, clone size, J gene, V gene. The listing skips clone size in some rows; elsewhere it reads once, few, many or a size class.

CASSSNYGYTF | once | TRBJ1-2 | TRBV7-2
CASSYGGTYEQYF | . | TRBJ2-7 | TRBV5-6
CASSLATGGGADTQYF | . | TRBJ2-3 | TRBV7-6
CASSPPLSGGQETQYF | . | TRBJ2-5 | TRBV13
CASSEREGEYF | . | TRBJ2-4 | TRBV21-1
CASSMGLAEAYNEQFF | . | TRBJ2-1 | TRBV19
CASSLVGGANTGELFF | once | TRBJ2-2 | TRBV5-1
CASSLSRAGDEKLFF | once | TRBJ1-4 | TRBV27
CASSEIVVGYGYTF | . | TRBJ1-2 | TRBV6-1
CASSFWGPDLGTEAFF | once | TRBJ1-1 | TRBV11-2
CASSPQGDTQYF | once | TRBJ2-3 | TRBV11-2
CATTGEEVTEAFF | . | TRBJ1-1 | TRBV19
CASSFGLPGGGTEAFF | . | TRBJ1-1 | TRBV27
CASRPSGGTGELFF | . | TRBJ2-2 | TRBV7-2
CAWSVGVEQYF | once | TRBJ2-7 | TRBV30
CASSMAGATEAFF | few | TRBJ1-1 | TRBV19
CASSLERQTGEENYGYTF | . | TRBJ1-2 | TRBV18
CASSGQGAKNIQYF | . | TRBJ2-4 | TRBV9
CASSASWGRGIEQFF | . | TRBJ2-1 | TRBV27
CSAHPGAKTYNEQFF | . | TRBJ2-1 | TRBV29-1
CASSLRQGLSNQPQHF | . | TRBJ1-5 | TRBV4-1
CASQDGGTEAFF | . | TRBJ1-1 | TRBV10-2
CASSLGQGGYEQYF | . | TRBJ2-7 | TRBV11-2
CAWSSDGYEQYF | . | TRBJ2-7 | TRBV30
CASSQETRGETQYF | . | TRBJ2-5 | TRBV4-1
CATSGFTGANVLTF | once | TRBJ2-6 | TRBV15
CASSPHPGGGNEQFF | . | TRBJ2-1 | TRBV11-2
CASSLTPGQGEGYTF | once | TRBJ1-2 | TRBV27
CASGRSAGSEQYF | . | TRBJ2-7 | TRBV9
CASSYSDRGGEQYF | . | TRBJ2-7 | TRBV6-6
CASKGGRGYNEQFF | . | TRBJ2-1 | TRBV19
CASSDPGQLSGNTIYF | few | TRBJ1-3 | TRBV6-1
CASSAPSGTEAFF | . | TRBJ1-1 | TRBV9
CTSSQVGREGRSEQFF | . | TRBJ2-1 | TRBV1
CASSEAGDAGELFF | . | TRBJ2-2 | TRBV5-1
CASSQDAGGMKAFF | . | TRBJ1-1 | TRBV4-1
CASLPGASSYEQYF | . | TRBJ2-7 | TRBV28
CASSFSKETQYF | . | TRBJ2-5 | TRBV7-3
CASKLGVLSTDTQYF | . | TRBJ2-3 | TRBV9
CASSQDLNGNYEQYF | . | TRBJ2-7 | TRBV4-1
CASSWGYGGQNYEQYF | once | TRBJ2-7 | TRBV11-2